This T cell receptor (beta chain) appears in the sequencing data of a study of blood T cell repertoires in COVID-19. Whole-study context: PBMCs, B-cell-depleted T cells, or T cells provided the cDNA or gDNA that made up the material.

After removal of 0 bases from V and 7 bases from J, the junction contained 8 bases not matched to a gene. The germline CDR1 and CDR2 sequences are SEHNR and FQNEAQ (reference sequence). This CDR3 is built from 16 residues. Libraries were prepared by immunoSEQ multiplex PCR; TCRdb keeps only in-frame clonotypes and omits some of them. The sample carries about 220,000 clones, roughly 84% recorded once. The sequencing sample was made of peripheral blood. This sequence was found in a woman older than 75 with acute or convalescent COVID-19. V usage is TRBV7-9 and J usage is TRBJ1-2; 10 positions match TRBD1. This CDR3 is CASSLAHDRGLGGYTF. In DNA form, the CDR3 reads TGTGCCAGCAGCTTAGCTCACGACAGGGGGCTCGGTGGCTACACCTTC.